This section outlines one T cell receptor beta chain sequence together with its context. This receptor's antigen is unknown. Per-base quality was not reported, and no clone a single base away is much larger than it. CDR1 MNHNS and CDR2 SASEGT are derived from the germline V gene. V drops 3 bases and J drops 7 bases, leaving 15 bases in between. The CDR3 runs 14 residues from the cysteine to the phenylalanine. Only the CDR3 DNA is retained, 42 bases long and in frame from the first base. Blood samples were collected up to 4 times in the first month after transplant and then at least monthly when available. This entry is derived from a study of graft-versus-host responses after intestinal transplantation (dated by TCRdb to the early 2020s). Study-wide context: The transplants that recipients got were multivisceral, liver-intestinal, or isolated intestinal. All recipients received anti-thymocyte globulin induction followed by maintenance tacrolimus and steroids for around three years. Donor T cell macrochimerism was defined as a peak of at least 4% donor T cells among recipient peripheral blood mononuclear cells. After intestinal transplantation, graft-versus-host and host-versus-graft alloreactive T cell clones were followed in the graft, circulation and bone marrow using bulk TCR-beta CDR3 sequencing. Alloreactive clones were identified by sequencing pre-transplant mixed lymphocyte reaction products and comparing them with unstimulated pre-transplant donor and recipient T cells. Rather than going through the commercial service, samples from three later patients were sequenced in-house on an Illumina MiSeq and processed with MiXCR. Of the 20 to 30 intestinal transplant recipients enrolled in the cohort, one of whom was a retransplant, a few patients without pretransplant specimens were excluded.

What the research found in general, with its limitations: Patients with donor T cell macrochimerism had high GvH to HvG T cell clonal ratios in their allografts. Early after transplant, peak levels of circulating GvH clones were associated with declines in HvG clones. The relatively low number and heterogeneity of intestinal transplant patients limited the conclusions. GvH clones were detected in recipient bone marrow, and some appeared earlier in ileal mucosa or blood, consistent with an intestinal mucosal origin.

The library came from the immunoSEQ multiplex PCR assay. High-throughput TCR-beta CDR3 sequencing of genomic DNA from most patients was performed by Adaptive Biotechnologies. In the original analysis: Adaptive's ImmunoSEQ software was the source of the TCR sequencing data for approximately 18 patients, while a few other patients were processed with MiXCR and VDJtools. Because the origin of CDR3 nucleotide sequences shared between donor and recipient could not be assigned, those sequences were removed. At least 2-fold expansion over unstimulated cells and a minimum CFSE-low frequency of 0.002% (template counts) or 0.001% (read counts) were required for clones to be classified as alloreactive. Clones were considered mappable if detected in sequenced pre-transplant spleen, lymph node, or MLR CFSE-low populations of the donor or recipient. Cumulative frequency of alloreactive clones was calculated as a percentage of all sequences weighted by copy number. TCRdb provides this immuneACCESS table in a form limited to in-frame rearrangements. Some clones are lacking; in checked studies, under half of them reflect an unresolved V gene, and why the rest are absent is not known. Clonal size and the V and J genes are those of that table, whereas D and trimming came from the DNA. The sample table records about 39,000 clones; 85% to 95% of these occur just once. The ten largest account for around 3.6% of the sample.

The sequenced sample was PBMCs, obtained approximately 700 days after intestinal transplantation. The receptor was derived from a human patient who received an intestinal transplant, so some T cells may come from the graft donor. Recombination linked TRBV6-1 to TRBJ1-1, with no confident D gene call. The nucleotide sequence reads as follows: TGTGCCAGCAGTGATTACGGCCCTGGTGATGAAGCTTTCTTT. Protein translation: CASSDYGPGDEAFF.